This is a list of T cell receptor beta chains from one sample in a study of blood T cell repertoires in COVID-19. TCRdb's copy holds only in-frame clones and misses some; the assay was immunoSEQ multiplex PCR. The sample holds about 150,000 clones; about 86% are singletons and the top ten take about 29%. The sequencing sample was made of peripheral blood. Receptors were obtained from a woman aged 55-69 years with acute or convalescent COVID-19. The CDR3 runs from the conserved cysteine through the conserved F or W. Fields, in order: CDR3 length, V gene, J gene, clone size, D gene, CDR3 DNA, CDR3 protein. A D gene is named only where the DNA matches it firmly. Size is stated for part of the rows, as once, few or many counts, or as a class when the clone is expanded.

16,TRBV5-4,TRBJ2-7,.,TRBD1,TGTGCCAGCAGCCCAGACAGCGGACAGGGTCGAGACGAGCAGTACTTC,CASSPDSGQGRDEQYF
15,TRBV27,TRBJ2-2,.,TRBD2,TGTGCCAGCAGTCCATCCTGGGGGGGAACCGGGGAGCTGTTTTTT,CASSPSWGGTGELFF
11,TRBV12-3/TRBV12-4,TRBJ2-7,.,.,TGTGCCAGCAGTCCCGGCAGGAGGGAGTACTTC,CASSPGRREYF
14,TRBV5-4,TRBJ1-2,once,TRBD1,TGTGCCAGCAGCCTGGGACAGAGAGACTATGGCTACACCTTC,CASSLGQRDYGYTF
15,TRBV27,TRBJ1-5,once,.,TGTGCCAGCAGCCTCGACAGCTCCTACAATCAGCCCCAGCATTTT,CASSLDSSYNQPQHF
16,TRBV27,TRBJ1-6,.,.,TGTGCCAGCAGTTTCCGCTTCTCAGGGTCTGGCTCACCCCTCCACTTT,CASSFRFSGSGSPLHF
16,TRBV6-6,TRBJ1-1,.,TRBD1,TGTGCCAGCGGAACATACCACGGGACAGGGCCCGCTGAAGCTTTCTTT,CASGTYHGTGPAEAFF
17,TRBV7-3,TRBJ2-3,.,.,TGTGCCAGCAGCCTAACAGATGGAGGGCCTAGCACAGATACGCAGTATTTT,CASSLTDGGPSTDTQYF
13,TRBV30,TRBJ1-5,.,.,TGTGCCTGGAGTGACGGGGGCAATCAGCCCCAGCATTTT,CAWSDGGNQPQHF
14,TRBV7-8,TRBJ1-6,.,.,TGTGCCAGCAGCTTGGACACCCAATATTCACCCCTCCACTTT,CASSLDTQYSPLHF